This T cell receptor (beta chain) was captured in a study of radiotherapy plus CTLA-4 blockade in lung cancer. About the research overall: In 18% of patients, objective responses were seen; around 34% had disease control.

TCRdb's copy holds only in-frame clones and misses some; the assay was immunoSEQ multiplex PCR. The repertoire holds tens of thousands of clones, around three quarters seen once, with approximately 15% in the top ten. Material: peripheral blood, obtained from a patient treated with radiotherapy plus ipilimumab. The receptor was isolated from a human donor with non-small cell lung cancer that progressed on radiotherapy plus ipilimumab.

CDR3 in DNA: TGCGCCAGCAGCCCCCAGGACAGGGGAGGGGATAGCGAGCAGTACTTC. This codes for CASSPQDRGGDSEQYF. V is TRBV5-1 and J is TRBJ2-7, with 9 bases lining up with TRBD1. Germline CDR1 and CDR2: SGHRS and YFSETQ. The ends lost 4 bases at V and 6 bases at J; junction bases unmatched: 14. This CDR3 has 16 residues.